These T cell receptor beta chains were read from a single sample in a study of blood T cell repertoires in COVID-19. Using immunoSEQ multiplex PCR, the repertoire was profiled, and TCRdb retains in-frame clones only, with some absent. The table records 40,000 or so clones, roughly 89% of them present only once. Sequencing was done on a sample of peripheral blood. These TCRs come from a man over 45 with active COVID-19. The CDR3 runs from the conserved cysteine through the conserved F or W. Fields, in order: D gene, V gene, clone size, J gene, CDR3 protein, CDR3 DNA. The D gene is left open where the match is weak. Expanded clones are given a class, and other clones once, few, many or no size at all.

>TRBD1|TRBV6-6|.|TRBJ1-5
CASSPGQGSNQPQHF
TGTGCCAGCAGTCCGGGACAGGGGAGCAATCAGCCCCAGCATTTT
>.|TRBV12-3/TRBV12-4|.|TRBJ2-3
CASSYGETDTQYF
TGTGCCAGCAGCTATGGAGAGACAGATACGCAGTATTTT
>.|TRBV5-8|.|TRBJ2-5
CASSPGSLRQETQYF
TGTGCCAGCAGCCCGGGAAGCCTCCGACAAGAGACCCAGTACTTC
>.|TRBV6-5|.|TRBJ2-3
CASSYRTGTDTQYF
TGTGCCAGCAGTTACCGGACAGGCACAGATACGCAGTATTTT
>.|TRBV4-2|.|TRBJ1-2
CASSQDENAGSYGYTF
TGTGCCAGCAGCCAAGACGAGAATGCAGGGTCCTATGGCTACACCTTC
>TRBD1|TRBV27|.|TRBJ2-7
CASRGTGSGYEQYF
TGTGCCAGCAGGGGGACAGGTTCGGGTTACGAGCAGTACTTC
>TRBD1|TRBV4-2|.|TRBJ1-2
CASSQDRGGYTF
TGTGCCAGCAGCCAAGACAGGGGGGGCTACACCTTC
>TRBD1|TRBV6-1|.|TRBJ2-7
CASRGRGYDEQYF
TGTGCCAGCAGGGGCAGGGGGTACGACGAGCAGTACTTC
>TRBD2|TRBV7-8|once|TRBJ2-1
CASSARGGYNEQFF
TGTGCCAGCAGTGCCCGGGGGGGTTACAATGAGCAGTTCTTC
>TRBD2|TRBV3-1/TRBV3-2|.|TRBJ2-7
CASSQGLAGVTYEQYF
TGTGCCAGCAGCCAAGGACTAGCGGGGGTCACCTACGAGCAGTACTTC
>.|TRBV7-2|.|TRBJ1-2
CASSPGRYGYTF
TGTGCCAGCAGCCCGGGTCGTTATGGCTACACCTTC
>.|TRBV27|.|TRBJ1-4
CASSLSIEFRGLNEKLFF
TGTGCCAGCAGTTTATCGATTGAATTTAGGGGACTTAATGAAAAACTGTTTTTT
>TRBD2|TRBV5-1|.|TRBJ2-1
CASSPGVAGGQYNEQFF
TGCGCCAGCAGCCCCGGGGTAGCGGGGGGGCAGTACAATGAGCAGTTCTTC
>TRBD1|TRBV5-8|.|TRBJ1-4
CASSLRDRAYEDEKLFF
TGTGCCAGCAGCCTGCGGGACAGGGCTTATGAGGATGAAAAACTGTTTTTT
>TRBD1|TRBV11-2|.|TRBJ1-1
CASRPRGNVIPEAFF
TGTGCCAGCAGACCCAGGGGGAATGTGATCCCTGAAGCTTTCTTT
>.|TRBV4-2|.|TRBJ1-4
CASSQETGFGNEKLFF
TGTGCCAGCAGCCAAGAAACAGGGTTTGGTAATGAAAAACTGTTTTTT
>.|TRBV28|.|TRBJ1-4
CASSTTATNEKLFF
TGTGCCAGCAGTACGACAGCAACTAATGAAAAACTGTTTTTT
>.|TRBV2|.|TRBJ1-1
CASTRLNTEAFF
TGTGCCAGCACGCGCCTGAACACTGAAGCTTTCTTT
>TRBD2|TRBV5-4|.|TRBJ2-1
CASKTSGGANEQFF
TGTGCCAGTAAGACTAGCGGGGGGGCCAATGAGCAGTTCTTC
>.|TRBV7-2|.|TRBJ2-1
CASSLEARGSYNEQFF
TGTGCCAGCAGCTTAGAAGCGAGGGGGTCCTACAATGAGCAGTTCTTC
>.|TRBV27|.|TRBJ1-6
CASRRVPGRNSPLHF
TGTGCCAGCCGTCGGGTGCCCGGGAGGAACTCACCCCTCCACTTT
>.|TRBV7-3|.|TRBJ2-3
CASSPGPGGPDTQYF
TGTGCCAGCAGCCCAGGACCTGGAGGGCCAGATACGCAGTATTTT
>TRBD1|TRBV18|once|TRBJ1-4
CASSPTTPGQGEKLFF
TGTGCCAGCTCACCGACCACACCGGGACAGGGCGAAAAACTGTTTTTT
>.|TRBV28|.|TRBJ1-1
CASSLWRELDTEAFF
TGTGCCAGCAGTTTATGGCGGGAATTGGACACTGAAGCTTTCTTT
>.|TRBV5-1|.|TRBJ2-1
CASSLATTRNDEQFF
TGCGCCAGCAGCTTGGCAACTACTAGAAACGATGAGCAGTTCTTC
>TRBD1|TRBV28|.|TRBJ1-4
CASRRDRREKLFF
TGTGCCAGCAGGCGGGACAGAAGAGAAAAACTGTTTTTT
>TRBD1|TRBV5-6|.|TRBJ1-2
CASSGRDRGFGGYTF
TGTGCCAGCAGCGGCCGGGACAGGGGTTTTGGGGGCTACACCTTC
>TRBD1|TRBV28|.|TRBJ1-6
CASSYGQGVRSPLHF
TGTGCCAGCAGTTACGGACAGGGGGTCCGTTCACCCCTCCACTTT
>TRBD1|TRBV29-1|.|TRBJ1-4
CSAGTGGAVTNEKLFF
TGCAGCGCGGGGACAGGGGGCGCGGTGACTAATGAAAAACTGTTTTTT
>TRBD1|TRBV5-1|.|TRBJ2-1
CASSRQGANSYNEQFF
TGCGCCAGCAGCCGGCAGGGGGCAAACTCCTACAATGAGCAGTTCTTC
>.|TRBV30|once|TRBJ2-2
CAWSVTYQTGELFF
TGTGCCTGGAGTGTAACTTACCAAACCGGGGAGCTGTTTTTT
>TRBD2|TRBV19|.|TRBJ2-7
CASSEKRGAEQYF
TGTGCCAGTAGTGAAAAGCGGGGGGCCGAGCAGTACTTC
>.|TRBV7-9|.|TRBJ2-3
CASSLAPTNTDTQYF
TGTGCCAGCAGCTTAGCCCCGACTAACACAGATACGCAGTATTTT
>.|TRBV5-1|.|TRBJ1-1
CASSPTGDTEAFF
TGCGCCAGCAGCCCTACGGGGGACACTGAAGCTTTCTTT
>.|TRBV5-1|.|TRBJ2-7
CASSLTPDSYEQYF
TGCGCCAGCAGCTTGACACCCGATTCTTACGAGCAGTACTTC
>TRBD1|TRBV29-1|.|TRBJ1-5
CSAKAGGRGDQPQHF
TGCAGCGCAAAGGCAGGGGGCCGGGGGGATCAGCCCCAGCATTTT
>TRBD1|TRBV24-1|.|TRBJ2-2
CATKGDRNTGELFF
TGTGCCACCAAGGGGGACAGGAACACCGGGGAGCTGTTTTTT
>.|TRBV15|.|TRBJ1-3
CATRTEGNTIYF
TGTGCCACCAGGACAGAGGGAAACACCATATATTTT
>TRBD2|TRBV6-1|.|TRBJ2-1
CASSVGLAGGQVGRYEQFF
TGTGCCAGCAGTGTGGGACTAGCGGGGGGGCAAGTGGGACGGTATGAGCAGTTCTTC
>TRBD1|TRBV5-1|.|TRBJ1-1
CASSLGRTGVVNTEAFF
TGCGCCAGCAGCCTGGGTAGGACAGGGGTCGTGAACACTGAAGCTTTCTTT
>.|TRBV28|.|TRBJ1-4
CASKAGSEKLFF
TGTGCCAGCAAAGCGGGCAGTGAAAAACTGTTTTTT
>.|TRBV2|.|TRBJ2-7
CASRWDSGSYEQYF
TGTGCCAGCAGGTGGGATAGCGGTTCCTACGAGCAGTACTTC
>.|TRBV9|.|TRBJ2-5
CASSVAGSPQETQYF
TGTGCCAGCAGCGTAGCAGGCAGCCCCCAAGAGACCCAGTACTTC
>.|TRBV9|.|TRBJ2-5
CASSGPSGQETQYF
TGTGCCAGCAGCGGCCCGAGCGGACAAGAGACCCAGTACTTC
>.|TRBV28|few|TRBJ1-2
CASSPPGVRGYTF
TGTGCCAGCAGTCCTCCTGGCGTGAGGGGCTACACCTTC
>TRBD1|TRBV5-4|.|TRBJ2-7
CASSLGGQAYEQYF
TGTGCCAGCAGCTTGGGGGGACAGGCCTACGAGCAGTACTTC
>TRBD1|TRBV5-1|.|TRBJ1-2
CASSAGTGLLYGYTF
TGCGCCAGCAGCGCCGGGACAGGGCTCCTCTATGGCTACACCTTC
>TRBD1|TRBV18|.|TRBJ1-2
CASSPGTGFNYGYTF
TGTGCCAGCTCACCAGGGACAGGGTTTAACTATGGCTACACCTTC